The clone carrying this TCR beta chain was seen repeatedly, ten times or more. Arm-PCR with iRepertoire HTBI primers amplified the CDR3 regions for these TCR beta libraries. TCRdb reprocessed the multiplex PCR reads via MiXCR and lists one record per CDR3 protein. This table holds roughly 500,000 distinct CDR3 sequences, about 13% found once. This record comes from a study of regulatory T cells in long-lasting Graves disease. Trimming cost V 4 bases and J 6 bases, with 13 bases left between them. This CDR3 has 14 residues. Germline lookup yields CDR1 SGDLS and CDR2 YYNGEE. Indicated time point: newly diagnosed GD, antithyroid drugs for less than 3 months. Isolated PBMC RNA provided the starting material for the TCR library. In addition, the sample was reused for a study of T cells in Graves' hyperthyroidism and ophthalmopathy.

The receptor's source is a man aged 25 to 40 with Graves disease. The source material was peripheral blood mononuclear cells (PBMCs), sampled at new diagnosis, from a patient treated with antithyroid drugs. This sequence joins TRBV9 and TRBJ2-2; D is possibly TRBD1 or TRBD2 (6 bases each). As DNA, the CDR3 is TGTGCCAGCAGCACCGACGGGGGCTCCGGGGAGCTGTTTTTT. It translates to CASSTDGGSGELFF.